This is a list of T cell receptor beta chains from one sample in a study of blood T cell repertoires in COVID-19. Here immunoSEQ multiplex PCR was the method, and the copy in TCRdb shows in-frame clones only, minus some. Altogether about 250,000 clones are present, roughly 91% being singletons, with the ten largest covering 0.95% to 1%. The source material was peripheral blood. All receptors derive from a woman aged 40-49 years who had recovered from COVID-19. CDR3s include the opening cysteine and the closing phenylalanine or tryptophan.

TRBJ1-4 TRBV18 CASFNQAGNEKLFF
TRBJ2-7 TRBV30 CAWSPGVGGSSDEQYF
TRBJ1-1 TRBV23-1 CASSPQGAGTEAFF
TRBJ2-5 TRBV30 CAWSDPGQQYF
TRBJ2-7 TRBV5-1 CVWGGEQYF
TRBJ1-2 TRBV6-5 CASSRGFYGYTF
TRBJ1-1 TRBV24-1 CATRATGSLNTEAFF
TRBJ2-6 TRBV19 CASSRPRLQYSGANVLTF
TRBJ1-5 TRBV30 CAWSVGGDQPQHF
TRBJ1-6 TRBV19 CASSTGLPKNSPLHF
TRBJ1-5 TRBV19 CASSREQNQPQHF
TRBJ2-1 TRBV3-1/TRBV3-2 CASSGGLAGEGNEQFF
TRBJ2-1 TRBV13 CASSMTSGSEDEQFF
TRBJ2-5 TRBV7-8 CASSRRGGETQYF
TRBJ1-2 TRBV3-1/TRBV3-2 CASSQDGAGANYGYTF
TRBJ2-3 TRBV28 CASTKRQGLLTDTQYF
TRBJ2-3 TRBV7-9 CASSFRPWGLAGATDTQYF
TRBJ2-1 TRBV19 CASSPRASGYNEQFF
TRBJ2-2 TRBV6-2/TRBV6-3 CASTPWAGVQTGELFF
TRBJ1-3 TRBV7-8 CASSPPGGFGNTIYF
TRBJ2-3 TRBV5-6 CASSLEGILTDTQYF
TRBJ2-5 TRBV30 CACPQGEQETQYF
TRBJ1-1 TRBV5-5 CASSRFRDTNTEAFF
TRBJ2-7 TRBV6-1 CASSSRQGEIHEQYF
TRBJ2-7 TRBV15 CATSTPGGGRPYEQYF